These T cell receptor beta chains were read from a single sample in a study of cytomegalovirus exposure and HLA in healthy donors. Measured with immunoSEQ multiplex PCR; TCRdb has only the in-frame clones, and not every one. The data contain about 97,000 clones, roughly 80% of them seen just once; the ten biggest clones take up around a tenth. Sequencing was done on a sample of PBMCs. The receptor source for this set is a male donor in good health and CMV-seropositive. The CDR3 runs from the conserved cysteine through the conserved F or W. The order of the fields is J gene, D gene, clone size, V gene, CDR3 protein, CDR3 DNA. D genes are given only for firm matches. The size entry is marked missing in some rows and otherwise reads once, few, many or a size class.

J: TRBJ2-1; D: -; size: -; V: TRBV4-2; CDR3: CASSIGTSSYNEQFF; DNA: TGTGCCAGCAGCATTGGGACAAGCTCCTACAATGAGCAGTTCTTC
J: TRBJ2-1; D: TRBD1; size: -; V: TRBV29-1; CDR3: CSVDSTGGQNEQFF; DNA: TGCAGCGTTGATTCGACAGGGGGCCAAAATGAGCAGTTCTTC
J: TRBJ2-7; D: -; size: -; V: TRBV6-6; CDR3: CASSYVGPSYEQYF; DNA: TGTGCCAGCAGTTACGTGGGGCCCTCCTACGAGCAGTACTTC
J: TRBJ2-3; D: TRBD2; size: -; V: TRBV2; CDR3: CASSPGLAGGGTDTQYF; DNA: TGTGCCAGCAGCCCCGGACTAGCGGGAGGGGGGACAGATACGCAGTATTTT
J: TRBJ1-2; D: -; size: -; V: TRBV4-2; CDR3: CASSQEMAGRGYGYTF; DNA: TGTGCCAGCAGCCAAGAAATGGCAGGGAGGGGCTATGGCTACACCTTC
J: TRBJ2-5; D: TRBD1; size: once; V: TRBV6-6; CDR3: CASSTTGGGETQYF; DNA: TGTGCCAGCAGTACCACAGGGGGAGGAGAGACCCAGTACTTC
J: TRBJ2-5; D: -; size: once; V: TRBV19; CDR3: CASSARVGAQETQYF; DNA: TGTGCCAGTAGTGCCAGGGTGGGGGCCCAAGAGACCCAGTACTTC
J: TRBJ2-7; D: TRBD1; size: -; V: TRBV14; CDR3: CASSRQGFGEQYF; DNA: TGTGCCAGCAGCCGACAGGGGTTTGGCGAGCAGTACTTC
J: TRBJ2-1; D: TRBD2; size: -; V: TRBV30; CDR3: CAWSFEETSGRYEQFF; DNA: TGTGCCTGGAGTTTCGAGGAGACTAGCGGGAGGTATGAGCAGTTCTTC
J: TRBJ1-2; D: TRBD1; size: -; V: TRBV9; CDR3: CASSVDPGGAGYTF; DNA: TGTGCCAGCAGCGTAGACCCAGGGGGTGCGGGCTACACCTTC
J: TRBJ1-4; D: -; size: -; V: TRBV27; CDR3: CASSRVPTATNEKLFF; DNA: TGTGCCAGCAGTCGCGTACCGACAGCAACTAATGAAAAACTGTTTTTT
J: TRBJ2-5; D: TRBD1; size: -; V: TRBV2; CDR3: CASGRGTGEETQYF; DNA: TGTGCCAGCGGGAGAGGGACAGGGGAAGAGACCCAGTACTTC
J: TRBJ2-7; D: TRBD1; size: -; V: TRBV7-6; CDR3: CASSPYDRGSSYEQYF; DNA: TGTGCCAGCAGCCCATACGACAGGGGGAGCTCCTACGAGCAGTACTTC
J: TRBJ1-4; D: -; size: -; V: TRBV28; CDR3: CASSSYTTSNEKLFF; DNA: TGTGCCAGCAGTTCCTACACGACATCTAATGAAAAACTGTTTTTT